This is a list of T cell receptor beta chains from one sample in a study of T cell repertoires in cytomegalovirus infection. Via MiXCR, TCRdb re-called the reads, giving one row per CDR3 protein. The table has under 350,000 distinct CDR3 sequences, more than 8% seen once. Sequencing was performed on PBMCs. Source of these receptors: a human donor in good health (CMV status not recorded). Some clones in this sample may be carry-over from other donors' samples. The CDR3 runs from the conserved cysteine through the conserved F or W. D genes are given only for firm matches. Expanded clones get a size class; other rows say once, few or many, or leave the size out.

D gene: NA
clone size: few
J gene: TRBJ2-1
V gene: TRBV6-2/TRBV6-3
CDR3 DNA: TGTGCCAGCAGCCCCTACCAGAGCTCCTACAATGAGCAGTTCTTC
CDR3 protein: CASSPYQSSYNEQFF

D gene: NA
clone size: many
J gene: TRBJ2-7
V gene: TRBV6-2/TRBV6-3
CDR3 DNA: TGTGCCAGCAGTCCTCAGGGGCGCTCCGATTACGAGCAGTACTTC
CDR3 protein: CASSPQGRSDYEQYF

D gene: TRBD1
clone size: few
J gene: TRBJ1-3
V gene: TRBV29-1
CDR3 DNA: TGCAGCGTTTCGGGACAGGGCAGCTCTGGAAACACCATATATTTT
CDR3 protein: CSVSGQGSSGNTIYF

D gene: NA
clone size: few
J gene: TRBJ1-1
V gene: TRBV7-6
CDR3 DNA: TGTGCCAGCAGCACGGACAGTGCAGAAGCTTTCTTT
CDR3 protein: CASSTDSAEAFF

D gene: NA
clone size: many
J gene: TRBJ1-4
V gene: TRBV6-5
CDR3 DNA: TGTGCCAGCAGTTACTCGAGGCCCGCAGGGAGTGGAGAAAAACTGTTTTTT
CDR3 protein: CASSYSRPAGSGEKLFF

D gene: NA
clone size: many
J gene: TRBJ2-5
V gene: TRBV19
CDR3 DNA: TGTGCCAGTAGTATTTGGAATGGTGTGAAAGAGACCCAGTACTTC
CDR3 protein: CASSIWNGVKETQYF

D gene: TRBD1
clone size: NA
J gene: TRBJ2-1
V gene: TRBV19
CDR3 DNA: TGTGCCAGTAGTATTGCAAAACCGGGACAGGAGCAGTTCTTC
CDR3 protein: CASSIAKPGQEQFF

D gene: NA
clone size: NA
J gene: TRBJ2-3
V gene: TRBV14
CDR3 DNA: TGTGCCAGCAGCCGCACCCAACAGGGACGCTATTGGGATACGCAGTATTTT
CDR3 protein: CASSRTQQGRYWDTQYF

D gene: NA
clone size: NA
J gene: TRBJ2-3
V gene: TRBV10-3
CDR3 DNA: TGTGCCATTTCCTACGGCGGAAACACAGATACGCAGTATTTT
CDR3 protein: CAISYGGNTDTQYF

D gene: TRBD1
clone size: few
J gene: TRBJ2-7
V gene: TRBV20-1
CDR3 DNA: TGCAGTGCCAAGACAGGGGGCCCCTACGAGCAGTACTTC
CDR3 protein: CSAKTGGPYEQYF

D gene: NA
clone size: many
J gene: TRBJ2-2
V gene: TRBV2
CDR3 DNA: TGTGCCCAGACAAATTTAGAAGGGGGATTTACAGATCGTACCGGGGAGCTGTTTTTT
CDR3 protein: CAQTNLEGGFTDRTGELFF

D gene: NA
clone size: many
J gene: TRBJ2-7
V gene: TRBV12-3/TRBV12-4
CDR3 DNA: TGTGCCAGCAGTTGGTCTGGGGGCGAGCAGTACTTC
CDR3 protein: CASSWSGGEQYF

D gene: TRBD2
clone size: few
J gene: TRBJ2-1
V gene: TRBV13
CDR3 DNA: TGTGCCAGCAGCTTAGTCCCTAGCGGGAGTCGAGGCAATGAGCAGTTCTTC
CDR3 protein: CASSLVPSGSRGNEQFF

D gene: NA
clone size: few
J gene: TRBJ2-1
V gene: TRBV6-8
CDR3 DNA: TGTGCCAGCAGTTACAGGGGGGTAAGCAGGGACAATGAGCAGTTCTTC
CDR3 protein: CASSYRGVSRDNEQFF

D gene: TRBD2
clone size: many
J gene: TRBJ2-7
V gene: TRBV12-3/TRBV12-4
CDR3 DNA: TGTGCCAGCAGCCCGACTAGCTTTAGCGAGCAGTACTTC
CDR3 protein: CASSPTSFSEQYF

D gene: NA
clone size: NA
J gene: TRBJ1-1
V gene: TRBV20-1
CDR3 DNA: TGCAGTGCTTTAAACAGAGTGGGGGGACACACTGAAGCTTTCTTT
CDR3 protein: CSALNRVGGHTEAFF

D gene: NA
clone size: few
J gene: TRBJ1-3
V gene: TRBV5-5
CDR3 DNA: TGTGCCAGCAGCTTTTCCTACATCTCTGGAAACACCATATATTTT
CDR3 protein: CASSFSYISGNTIYF

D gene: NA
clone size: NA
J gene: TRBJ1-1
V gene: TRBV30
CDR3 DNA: TGTGCCTGGAGTCGAGCCCGGGATCTGAACACTGAAGCTTTCTTT
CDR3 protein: CAWSRARDLNTEAFF

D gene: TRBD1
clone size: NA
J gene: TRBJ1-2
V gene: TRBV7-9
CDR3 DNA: TGTGCCAGCAGCTTGCAGGGGGATATTGGCTACACCTTC
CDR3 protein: CASSLQGDIGYTF

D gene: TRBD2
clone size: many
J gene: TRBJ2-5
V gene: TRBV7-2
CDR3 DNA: TGTGCCAGCAGCTTAGAGCGGGGGAGAGGAAAGACCCAGTACTTC
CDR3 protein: CASSLERGRGKTQYF

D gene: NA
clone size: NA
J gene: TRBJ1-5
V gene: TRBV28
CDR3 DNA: TGTGCCAGCAGTCCGCCGGTGGGTCAGGGAAATCAGCCCCAGCATTTT
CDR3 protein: CASSPPVGQGNQPQHF

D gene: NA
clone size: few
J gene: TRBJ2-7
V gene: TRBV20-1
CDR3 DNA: TGCAGTGCTAGAAAACTGGACTCCCCAGCTATTTACGAGCAGTACTTC
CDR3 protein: CSARKLDSPAIYEQYF

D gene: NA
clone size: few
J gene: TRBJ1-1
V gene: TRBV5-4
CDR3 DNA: TGTGCCAGCAGCTTAACCCAGCCGAACACTGAAGCTTTCTTT
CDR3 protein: CASSLTQPNTEAFF

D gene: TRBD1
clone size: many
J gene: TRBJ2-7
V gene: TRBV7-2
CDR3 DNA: TGTGCCAGCAGCCCGGGGACAGGGCCGCGCTACGAGCAGTACTTC
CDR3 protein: CASSPGTGPRYEQYF

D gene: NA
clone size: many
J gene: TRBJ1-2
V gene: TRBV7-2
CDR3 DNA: TGTGCCAGCAGCTTAGGAGGTGGGGGGCAGTCGAACTATGGCTACACCTTC
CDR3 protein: CASSLGGGGQSNYGYTF

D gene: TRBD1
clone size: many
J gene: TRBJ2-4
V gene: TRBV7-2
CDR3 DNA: TGTGCCAGCTCCGAGGACAGGGGAGCCAAAAACATTCAGTACTTC
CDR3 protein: CASSEDRGAKNIQYF

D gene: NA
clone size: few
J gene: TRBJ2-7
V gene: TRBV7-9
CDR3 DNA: TGTGCCAGCAAGGATCTCGGGGCCCGCGAGCAGTACTTC
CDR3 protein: CASKDLGAREQYF

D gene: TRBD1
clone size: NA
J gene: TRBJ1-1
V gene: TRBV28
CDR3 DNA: TGTGCCACCCGCGGGGAGGGGGCGACCGGAGCTTTCTTT
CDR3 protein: CATRGEGATGAFF

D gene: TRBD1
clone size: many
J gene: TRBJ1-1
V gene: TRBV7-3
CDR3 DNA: TGTGCCAGCAGCCGCGACAGGGATGGCACTGAAGCTTTCTTT
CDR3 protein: CASSRDRDGTEAFF

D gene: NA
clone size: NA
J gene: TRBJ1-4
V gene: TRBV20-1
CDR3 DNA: TGCAGTGCTAGTGAGGGGACTAATGAAAAACTGTTTTTT
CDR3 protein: CSASEGTNEKLFF

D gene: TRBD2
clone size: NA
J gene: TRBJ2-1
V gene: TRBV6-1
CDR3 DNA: TGTGCCAGCGGCGGACTAGCGGGAGCGGGGTACAATGAGCAGTTCTTC
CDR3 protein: CASGGLAGAGYNEQFF

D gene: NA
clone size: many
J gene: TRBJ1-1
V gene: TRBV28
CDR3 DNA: TGTGCCAGCACCCAATCAGGGCCACGGATGAACACTGAAGCTTTCTTT
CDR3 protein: CASTQSGPRMNTEAFF

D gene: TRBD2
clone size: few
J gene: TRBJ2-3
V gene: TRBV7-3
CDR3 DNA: TGTGCCAGCAGCTCCCCCTCTAGCGGGACCCCAGATACGCAGTATTTT
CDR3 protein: CASSSPSSGTPDTQYF

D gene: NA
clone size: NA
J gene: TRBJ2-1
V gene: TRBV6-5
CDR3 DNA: TGTGCCAGCAGTTCGAGATCAGGGATCCCCTACAATGAGCAGTTCTTC
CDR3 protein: CASSSRSGIPYNEQFF

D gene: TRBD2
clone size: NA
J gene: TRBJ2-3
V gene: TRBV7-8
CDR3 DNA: TGTGCCAGCAGCCACCTAGCGGGGAGCACAGATACGCAGTATTTT
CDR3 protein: CASSHLAGSTDTQYF

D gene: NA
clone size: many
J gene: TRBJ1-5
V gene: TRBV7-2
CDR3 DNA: TGTGCCAGCAGCTTAGAGGTGGGCAGGCGAAATCAGCCCCAGCATTTT
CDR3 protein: CASSLEVGRRNQPQHF

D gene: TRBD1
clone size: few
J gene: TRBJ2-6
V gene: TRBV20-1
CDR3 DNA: TGCAGTGCAGGGGGCGGGGCCAACGTCCTGACTTTC
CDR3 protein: CSAGGGANVLTF

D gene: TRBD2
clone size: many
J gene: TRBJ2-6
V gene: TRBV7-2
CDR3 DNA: TGTGCCAGCAGCTTAGCGCTAGCGGGGGGCTCTGGGGCCAACGTCCTGACTTTC
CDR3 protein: CASSLALAGGSGANVLTF

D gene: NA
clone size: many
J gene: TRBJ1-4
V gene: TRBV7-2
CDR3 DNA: TGTGCCAGCAGCTTAGATGGTCCCCGGCAGGGACATGAAAAACTGTTTTTT
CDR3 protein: CASSLDGPRQGHEKLFF

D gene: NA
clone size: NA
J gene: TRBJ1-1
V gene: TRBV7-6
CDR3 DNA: TGTGCCAGCAGCCCAAGGACGGACTCTGAAGCTTTCTTT
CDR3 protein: CASSPRTDSEAFF

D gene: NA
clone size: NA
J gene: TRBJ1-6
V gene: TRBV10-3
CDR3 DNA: TGTGCCATCAGTGAGTCCGGTGGGGGGCAAGGCTTTTCACCCCTCCACTTT
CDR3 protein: CAISESGGGQGFSPLHF

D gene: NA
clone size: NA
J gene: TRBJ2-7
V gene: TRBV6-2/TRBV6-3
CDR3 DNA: TGTGCCAGCAGCATGGACATGACCTACGAGCAGTACTTC
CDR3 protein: CASSMDMTYEQYF

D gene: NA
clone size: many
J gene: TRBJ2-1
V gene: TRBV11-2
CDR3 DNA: TGTGCCAGCAGCCTATCGGGACCTGACAATGAGCAGTTCTTC
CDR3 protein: CASSLSGPDNEQFF

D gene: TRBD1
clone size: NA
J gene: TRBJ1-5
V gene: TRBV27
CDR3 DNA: TGTGCCAGCAGTTTATCTGGGACAGGGTGGCAGCCCCAGCATTTT
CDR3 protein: CASSLSGTGWQPQHF

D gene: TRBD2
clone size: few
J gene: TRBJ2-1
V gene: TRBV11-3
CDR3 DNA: TGTGCCAGCAGCTCGACGGGACCCGGGGAGGGTGAGCAGTTCTTC
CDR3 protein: CASSSTGPGEGEQFF

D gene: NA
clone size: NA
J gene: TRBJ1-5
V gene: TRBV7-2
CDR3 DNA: TGTGCCAGCAGCTTAGACAGAGCGAATCAGCCCCAGCATTTT
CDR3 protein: CASSLDRANQPQHF

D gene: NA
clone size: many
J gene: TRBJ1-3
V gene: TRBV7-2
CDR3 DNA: TGTGCCAGCAGCTTAGTCTCTGGAAACACCATATATTTT
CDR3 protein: CASSLVSGNTIYF

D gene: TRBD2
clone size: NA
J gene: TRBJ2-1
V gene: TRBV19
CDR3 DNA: TGTGCCAGTAGTATAGGGCCGGGACTAGCGGCAAATGAGCAGTTCTTC
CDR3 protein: CASSIGPGLAANEQFF

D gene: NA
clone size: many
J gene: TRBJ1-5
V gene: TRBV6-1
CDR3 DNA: TGTGCCAGCAGTGAAGGGCAGGGCACGGGTTATAGCAATCAGCCCCAGCATTTT
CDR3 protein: CASSEGQGTGYSNQPQHF

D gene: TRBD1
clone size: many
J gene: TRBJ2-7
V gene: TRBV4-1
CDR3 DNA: TGCGCCAGCAGCCAAGGACAGGGGGCCTCCTACGAGCAGTACTTC
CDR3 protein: CASSQGQGASYEQYF

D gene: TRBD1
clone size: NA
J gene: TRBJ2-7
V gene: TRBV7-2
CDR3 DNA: TGTGCCAGCAGCTCCAGGACAGGGAGCTCCTACGAGCAGTACTTC
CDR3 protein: CASSSRTGSSYEQYF

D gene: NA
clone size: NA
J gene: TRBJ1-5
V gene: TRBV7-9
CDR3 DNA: TGTGCCAGCAGCGCGGGCATACAGGGCCACAATCAGCCCCAGCATTTT
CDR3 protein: CASSAGIQGHNQPQHF

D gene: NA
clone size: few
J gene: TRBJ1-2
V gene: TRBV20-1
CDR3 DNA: TGCAGTGCTATTTCCTCGGTCCTCCTAGCCTATGGCTACACCTTC
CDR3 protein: CSAISSVLLAYGYTF

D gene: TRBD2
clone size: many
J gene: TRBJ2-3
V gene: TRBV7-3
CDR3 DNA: TGTGCCAGCAGCTTAAGGAGCGGGGGGTACTTGGATACGCAGTATTTT
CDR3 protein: CASSLRSGGYLDTQYF

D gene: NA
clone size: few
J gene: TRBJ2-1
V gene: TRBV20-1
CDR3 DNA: TGCAGTGCTAGCTCCCAGACCCGTACCTCTGAGCAGTTCTTC
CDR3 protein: CSASSQTRTSEQFF

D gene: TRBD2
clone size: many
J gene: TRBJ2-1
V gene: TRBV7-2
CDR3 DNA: TGTGCCAGCAGCACTCATAGCGGGAGGATGAATGAGCAGTTCTTC
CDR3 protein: CASSTHSGRMNEQFF

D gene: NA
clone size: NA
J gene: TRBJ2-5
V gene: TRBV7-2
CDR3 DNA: TGTGCCAGCAGCTTACTCGGAAGACCGATTCAAGAGACCCAGTACTTC
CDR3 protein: CASSLLGRPIQETQYF